The clone carrying this TCR beta chain occurred once. What it binds is unknown. Its ends do not fully match the called genes, so a read error is possible. This sample stems from a study of molecular identifiers for immune sequencing clone quantification. Study as a whole: Five portions were made in replicates from RNA of around 20,000 or 100,000 naive CD8 cells, and four underwent sequencing.

From germline, CDR1 is MNHEY and CDR2 SMNVEV (reference sequence). There are 15 residues in the CDR3. It was with previously described methods and listed TCR primers that bulk TCR libraries were made. MiXCR, run by TCRdb on the PCR reads, gives a single entry per CDR3 protein. The table lists 62,000 or so distinct CDR3 sequences, 15% to 20% of them singletons. Study-wide results and caveats: For effector cells, clones above 20 RNA copies held over 97% of molecules; for naive cells, under 1%.

This chain links TRBV27 with TRBJ1-5; D unclear. The sequence was obtained from a human donor in good health. Some libraries in this study had Jurkat cell RNA spiked in. Sequenced: naive CD8+ T cells from blood, with Jurkat cell RNA spiked in. The subset was: FACS-sorted CD8+CD4-CCR7+CD45RA+ naive T cells. The CDR3 DNA reads TGCGCCAGCAATGACGTCGGATATAACAATCAGCCCCAGCATTTT. Residues: CASNDVGYNNQPQHF.